The T cell receptor beta chain under discussion was sequenced for a study of T cell responses to AZD1222 COVID-19 vaccine. Worth noting for this clone: Its antigen is unidentified.

With V trimmed by 3 bases and J by 2 bases, 7 bases remained unmatched. CDR3 length equals 16 residues. Per germline, CDR1 LNHDA and CDR2 SQIVND (reference sequence). Study results and limitations: Distributed over spike, vaccine-associated CD4 TCRs predominated at 160-218 and 743-854. AZD1222 recipients seropositive at baseline numbered only 5 to 7.

Some second doses came at about 4 weeks and others at about 12 weeks; these were pooled. Sequenced by immunoSEQ multiplex PCR; TCRdb stores in-frame clones only, minus some. In the table there are approximately 110,000 clones, around 93% of which are singletons. The sample in question was peripheral blood, obtained 28 days after the second AZD1222 dose. This TCR was sampled from an adult who received the AZD1222 COVID-19 vaccine. The chain couples TRBV19 to TRBJ2-1; TRBD2 aligns across 7 bases. The CDR3 nucleotides read TGTGCCAGTAGTATGGGCGGGAGTCCCACCTACAATGAGCAGTTCTTC. Its translation: CASSMGGSPTYNEQFF. Full variable domain (outside the CDR3, taken from reference TRBV19 and TRBJ2-1): DGGITQSPKYLFRKEGQNVTLSCEQNLNHDAMYWYRQDPGQGLRLIYYSQIVNDFQKGDIAEGYSVSREKKESFPLTVTSAQKNPTAFYLCASSMGGSPTYNEQFFGPGTRLTVL.